Listed below are T cell receptor beta chains from one sample, sequenced in a study of shared clonotypes between healthy human individuals. TCRdb's copy holds only in-frame clones and misses some; the assay was immunoSEQ multiplex PCR. The data contain millions of clones, 85% to 95% of them seen just once; the ten biggest clones take up more than 1.5%. Sample: naive CD8+ T cells from PBMCs. The receptors derive from a man between 18 and 35 years old in good health. Some clones in this sample may be carry-over from other donors' samples. The CDR3 runs from the conserved cysteine through the conserved F or W. Fields, in order: CDR3 length, clone size, J gene, V gene, D gene, CDR3 DNA, CDR3 protein. The D gene is left open where the match is weak. Not every row has a clone size; where given, it reads once, few, many or a size class.

cdr3_length: 16
clone_size: once
j_call: TRBJ2-5
v_call: TRBV4-3
d_call: TRBD2
cdr3_nt: TGCGCCAGCAGCCCTCGGACTAGCGGGAGGTTTGAGACCCAGTACTTC
cdr3_aa: CASSPRTSGRFETQYF

cdr3_length: 14
clone_size: -
j_call: TRBJ1-4
v_call: TRBV27
d_call: -
cdr3_nt: TGTGCCAGCAGTCCTCAGGGGTACGGTGAAAAACTGTTTTTT
cdr3_aa: CASSPQGYGEKLFF

cdr3_length: 16
clone_size: -
j_call: TRBJ2-7
v_call: TRBV9
d_call: -
cdr3_nt: TGTGCCAGCAGCCCATCAGTCCGGGACCCGTACTACGAGCAGTACTTC
cdr3_aa: CASSPSVRDPYYEQYF

cdr3_length: 15
clone_size: -
j_call: TRBJ2-7
v_call: TRBV11-2
d_call: -
cdr3_nt: TGTGCCAGCAGCTTAGGGGCAGGGGACTCCTACGAGCAGTACTTC
cdr3_aa: CASSLGAGDSYEQYF

cdr3_length: 15
clone_size: -
j_call: TRBJ2-7
v_call: TRBV27
d_call: TRBD2
cdr3_nt: TGTGCCAGCAGTCTCAGCGGGATAGGCTCCTACGAGCAGTACTTC
cdr3_aa: CASSLSGIGSYEQYF

cdr3_length: 13
clone_size: -
j_call: TRBJ1-2
v_call: TRBV27
d_call: TRBD1
cdr3_nt: TGTGCCAGCAGTCGACAGGGGGTTTACGGCTACACCTTC
cdr3_aa: CASSRQGVYGYTF

cdr3_length: 14
clone_size: -
j_call: TRBJ1-5
v_call: TRBV19
d_call: -
cdr3_nt: TGTGCCAGTAGTATGGGCCAATCTGGACAGCCCCAGCATTTT
cdr3_aa: CASSMGQSGQPQHF

cdr3_length: 14
clone_size: -
j_call: TRBJ2-7
v_call: TRBV28
d_call: TRBD1
cdr3_nt: TGTGCCAGCAGTGGGGTGGACAGGGGGCACGAGCAGTACTTC
cdr3_aa: CASSGVDRGHEQYF

cdr3_length: 13
clone_size: -
j_call: TRBJ2-1
v_call: TRBV19
d_call: TRBD2
cdr3_nt: TGTGCCAGTAGTATAGATACTAGCGGGGAGCAGTTCTTC
cdr3_aa: CASSIDTSGEQFF

cdr3_length: 17
clone_size: -
j_call: TRBJ2-3
v_call: TRBV5-6
d_call: -
cdr3_nt: TGTGCCAGCAGCTTGTTATGGACAAGCATTACGAGGGATACGCAGTATTTT
cdr3_aa: CASSLLWTSITRDTQYF

cdr3_length: 16
clone_size: -
j_call: TRBJ2-3
v_call: TRBV11-2
d_call: TRBD2
cdr3_nt: TGTGCCAGCAGCATAACTAGCGGGAGGGCCCCCGATACGCAGTATTTT
cdr3_aa: CASSITSGRAPDTQYF

cdr3_length: 15
clone_size: once
j_call: TRBJ1-2
v_call: TRBV6-5
d_call: -
cdr3_nt: TGTGCCAGCAGCCCCTCCTTTGGTGCTAACTATGGCTACACCTTC
cdr3_aa: CASSPSFGANYGYTF

cdr3_length: 16
clone_size: -
j_call: TRBJ1-2
v_call: TRBV29-1
d_call: -
cdr3_nt: TGCAGCGTTCAAGGCTCGGGGGCACTTAGAAACTATGGCTACACCTTC
cdr3_aa: CSVQGSGALRNYGYTF

cdr3_length: 16
clone_size: -
j_call: TRBJ1-2
v_call: TRBV11-2
d_call: -
cdr3_nt: TGTGCCAGCAGCGGTTTAATGGGGTCTGGGGACTATGGCTACACCTTC
cdr3_aa: CASSGLMGSGDYGYTF

cdr3_length: 14
clone_size: few
j_call: TRBJ2-7
v_call: TRBV13
d_call: -
cdr3_nt: TGTGCCAGCAGCTACCGGGACAACTCCTACGAGCAGTACTTC
cdr3_aa: CASSYRDNSYEQYF

cdr3_length: 16
clone_size: -
j_call: TRBJ2-3
v_call: TRBV7-9
d_call: TRBD2
cdr3_nt: TGTGCCAGCAGCGTATTGACTAGCGGGTACACAGATACGCAGTATTTT
cdr3_aa: CASSVLTSGYTDTQYF

cdr3_length: 12
clone_size: once
j_call: TRBJ2-7
v_call: TRBV11-2
d_call: -
cdr3_nt: TGTGCCAGCAGCACGAGCTCCTACGAGCAGTACTTC
cdr3_aa: CASSTSSYEQYF

cdr3_length: 13
clone_size: -
j_call: TRBJ2-3
v_call: TRBV7-3
d_call: -
cdr3_nt: TGTGCCAGCGCGACGGAGGGGGCCGATACGCAGTATTTT
cdr3_aa: CASATEGADTQYF

cdr3_length: 17
clone_size: -
j_call: TRBJ2-2
v_call: TRBV7-8
d_call: TRBD1
cdr3_nt: TGTGCCAGCAACGTCATCCCGGGACAGGGCGGCACCGGGGAGCTGTTTTTT
cdr3_aa: CASNVIPGQGGTGELFF

cdr3_length: 15
clone_size: -
j_call: TRBJ2-2
v_call: TRBV7-9
d_call: -
cdr3_nt: TGTGCCAGCAGCGGAACTGCGGGAAACACCGGGGAGCTGTTTTTT
cdr3_aa: CASSGTAGNTGELFF

cdr3_length: 15
clone_size: -
j_call: TRBJ2-7
v_call: TRBV14
d_call: TRBD2
cdr3_nt: TGTGCCAGCAGCCAGACTAGCGGGATTACCTACGAGCAGTACTTC
cdr3_aa: CASSQTSGITYEQYF

cdr3_length: 15
clone_size: -
j_call: TRBJ1-2
v_call: TRBV28
d_call: -
cdr3_nt: TGTGCCAGCAGTCCTCGGGCACAGGGTCACTATGGCTACACCTTC
cdr3_aa: CASSPRAQGHYGYTF

cdr3_length: 15
clone_size: once
j_call: TRBJ2-7
v_call: TRBV7-2
d_call: -
cdr3_nt: TGTGCCAGCAGCTTAAGCCGCCAGGCCCACTACGAGCAGTACTTC
cdr3_aa: CASSLSRQAHYEQYF

cdr3_length: 15
clone_size: -
j_call: TRBJ2-3
v_call: TRBV19
d_call: -
cdr3_nt: TGTGCCAGTAGTATGACATCGGCTAGCACAGATACGCAGTATTTT
cdr3_aa: CASSMTSASTDTQYF

cdr3_length: 17
clone_size: -
j_call: TRBJ1-1
v_call: TRBV14
d_call: -
cdr3_nt: TGTGCCAGCAGCCTTAAAGGGGCGCAGGGGACCAACACTGAAGCTTTCTTT
cdr3_aa: CASSLKGAQGTNTEAFF

cdr3_length: 15
clone_size: -
j_call: TRBJ2-1
v_call: TRBV6-4
d_call: TRBD2
cdr3_nt: TGTGCCAGCAGTGAACTAGCGGGACCTGGAAATGAGCAGTTCTTC
cdr3_aa: CASSELAGPGNEQFF

cdr3_length: 15
clone_size: -
j_call: TRBJ2-7
v_call: TRBV28
d_call: -
cdr3_nt: TGTGCCAGCAGTTCCCGACAGCGTTCATCCTACGAGCAGTACTTC
cdr3_aa: CASSSRQRSSYEQYF

cdr3_length: 14
clone_size: -
j_call: TRBJ2-7
v_call: TRBV27
d_call: -
cdr3_nt: TGTGCCAGCAGTCCCCGAATGGACCTCCCCGAGCAGTACTTC
cdr3_aa: CASSPRMDLPEQYF

cdr3_length: 15
clone_size: -
j_call: TRBJ2-7
v_call: TRBV11-2
d_call: -
cdr3_nt: TGTGCCAGCAGCTTAGACGCGGGGTGGCGGGGCGAGCAGTACTTC
cdr3_aa: CASSLDAGWRGEQYF

cdr3_length: 13
clone_size: -
j_call: TRBJ2-7
v_call: TRBV9
d_call: TRBD1
cdr3_nt: TGTGCCAGCAGCGTAGCTGACAGGGGAAAGCAGTACTTC
cdr3_aa: CASSVADRGKQYF

cdr3_length: 19
clone_size: -
j_call: TRBJ2-2
v_call: TRBV28
d_call: TRBD2
cdr3_nt: TGTGCCTGCCGTCAATCCTTAGCGGGGGACTTCGCGAACACCGGGGAGCTGTTTTTT
cdr3_aa: CACRQSLAGDFANTGELFF

cdr3_length: 16
clone_size: -
j_call: TRBJ1-5
v_call: TRBV28
d_call: -
cdr3_nt: TGTGCCAGCAGTTTACTGGGACTCGCCCCCGGGCAGCCCCAGCATTTT
cdr3_aa: CASSLLGLAPGQPQHF

cdr3_length: 13
clone_size: -
j_call: TRBJ2-7
v_call: TRBV15
d_call: TRBD2
cdr3_nt: TGTGCCACCTCTAGCGGGAGTAACTACGAGCAGTACTTC
cdr3_aa: CATSSGSNYEQYF

cdr3_length: 15
clone_size: -
j_call: TRBJ2-5
v_call: TRBV10-3
d_call: TRBD1
cdr3_nt: TGTGCCATCAGTGAGTCGGCCGGGACAGGGGAGACCCAGTACTTC
cdr3_aa: CAISESAGTGETQYF

cdr3_length: 15
clone_size: -
j_call: TRBJ2-1
v_call: TRBV5-4
d_call: -
cdr3_nt: TGTGCCAGCAGCCCGCTCGTGGGAGTGGCGGATGAGCAGTTCTTC
cdr3_aa: CASSPLVGVADEQFF

cdr3_length: 17
clone_size: -
j_call: TRBJ2-7
v_call: TRBV19
d_call: -
cdr3_nt: TGTGCCAGTTCCCCCCGAGCTTCGAGGGTAATATCAAACGAGCAGTACTTC
cdr3_aa: CASSPRASRVISNEQYF

cdr3_length: 15
clone_size: -
j_call: TRBJ1-5
v_call: TRBV6-5
d_call: TRBD1
cdr3_nt: TGTGCCAGCAGTTACGACAGGGGCAGCAATCAGCCCCAGCATTTT
cdr3_aa: CASSYDRGSNQPQHF

cdr3_length: 16
clone_size: -
j_call: TRBJ2-2
v_call: TRBV6-5
d_call: TRBD1
cdr3_nt: TGTGCCAGCAGTTACCGGACTCCACAGGGGGCCGGGGAGCTGTTTTTT
cdr3_aa: CASSYRTPQGAGELFF

cdr3_length: 17
clone_size: -
j_call: TRBJ1-5
v_call: TRBV5-5
d_call: -
cdr3_nt: TGTGCCAGCAGCTCCACCCGAAAATCAGGGGGCAATCAGCCCCAGCATTTT
cdr3_aa: CASSSTRKSGGNQPQHF

cdr3_length: 13
clone_size: -
j_call: TRBJ2-7
v_call: TRBV7-9
d_call: -
cdr3_nt: TGTGCCAGCAGCCCGAGCAGCTCCTACGAGCAGTACTTC
cdr3_aa: CASSPSSSYEQYF

cdr3_length: 14
clone_size: -
j_call: TRBJ2-7
v_call: TRBV5-4
d_call: TRBD1
cdr3_nt: TGTGCCAGCAGCTTGGGCCAGGGGGCCTACGAGCAGTACTTC
cdr3_aa: CASSLGQGAYEQYF

cdr3_length: 17
clone_size: -
j_call: TRBJ2-5
v_call: TRBV7-8
d_call: TRBD2
cdr3_nt: TGTGCCAGCAGCTCCCCTGGGACTACCCCGTCCGGAGAGACCCAGTACTTC
cdr3_aa: CASSSPGTTPSGETQYF

cdr3_length: 12
clone_size: -
j_call: TRBJ2-7
v_call: TRBV7-9
d_call: -
cdr3_nt: TGTGCCAGCAGCCCTACCCTCTACGAGCAGTACTTC
cdr3_aa: CASSPTLYEQYF

cdr3_length: 16
clone_size: -
j_call: TRBJ2-7
v_call: TRBV11-2
d_call: TRBD2
cdr3_nt: TGTGCCAGCAGCTTAGGAGGTGGGGTAGCGGGAGGCGAGCAGTACTTC
cdr3_aa: CASSLGGGVAGGEQYF

cdr3_length: 14
clone_size: once
j_call: TRBJ1-5
v_call: TRBV9
d_call: -
cdr3_nt: TGTGCCAGCAGCGTAGGGGGAGCATATCAGCCCCAGCATTTT
cdr3_aa: CASSVGGAYQPQHF

cdr3_length: 13
clone_size: -
j_call: TRBJ1-1
v_call: TRBV30
d_call: -
cdr3_nt: TGTGCCTGGAGTGTCGGCCGGAGTAGTGAAGCTTTCTTT
cdr3_aa: CAWSVGRSSEAFF

cdr3_length: 16
clone_size: once
j_call: TRBJ2-2
v_call: TRBV29-1
d_call: TRBD2
cdr3_nt: TGCAGCGTTGAAGTGTTTGCGGGGGGGAACACCGGGGAGCTGTTTTTT
cdr3_aa: CSVEVFAGGNTGELFF

cdr3_length: 14
clone_size: -
j_call: TRBJ2-7
v_call: TRBV5-4
d_call: TRBD2
cdr3_nt: TGTGCCAGCTCAACTAGCGTGAGGCCCTACGAGCAGTACTTC
cdr3_aa: CASSTSVRPYEQYF

cdr3_length: 17
clone_size: -
j_call: TRBJ2-1
v_call: TRBV27
d_call: TRBD2
cdr3_nt: TGTGCCAGCAGTAATACCAGACTGCTAGCGGGGACCGGCGAGCAGTTCTTC
cdr3_aa: CASSNTRLLAGTGEQFF

cdr3_length: 14
clone_size: -
j_call: TRBJ2-5
v_call: TRBV28
d_call: -
cdr3_nt: TGTGCCAGCAGTTCCGAACAGGGTCAAGAGACCCAGTACTTC
cdr3_aa: CASSSEQGQETQYF

cdr3_length: 15
clone_size: -
j_call: TRBJ2-3
v_call: TRBV15
d_call: -
cdr3_nt: TGTGCCACCAGCGCACTGGGGGCAGGCACAGATACGCAGTATTTT
cdr3_aa: CATSALGAGTDTQYF